Presented here are 27 T cell receptor beta chains from one specimen sequenced in a study of shared clonotypes between healthy human individuals. This table comes from immunoSEQ multiplex PCR, and its TCRdb copy is limited to in-frame clones, with some not included. Of about 680,000 clones detected, around 67% appear once; the ten largest clones hold 1.5% to 2%. Sequenced input: memory CD4+ T cells sorted from blood. Subset indicated: CD45RA-negative fraction. The receptor source for this set is a woman aged 30 to 39 in good health.

CDR3 in amino acids: CAIGGGPGSGNTIYF. In DNA form, the CDR3 reads TGTGCCATCGGCGGTGGACCTGGCTCTGGAAACACCATATATTTT. This chain connects TRBV10-3 to TRBJ1-3; D gene ambiguous. V lost 8 bases to trimming and J lost 0 bases, with 14 bases between them. CDR1 is ENHRY, CDR2 SYGVKD, per germline. The CDR3 runs to 15 residues.

The chain carries TRBV12-5 and TRBJ2-3, with D perhaps TRBD2 (6 bases). V was trimmed by 9 bases and J by 0 bases, leaving 13 bases between them. The CDR3 extends over 14 amino acids. The V gene's germline CDR1 is LGHNT and CDR2 FRNRAP. Here the CDR3 DNA reads TGTGCTAGCCGAGCGGGTTCTAGCACAGATACGCAGTATTTT. Protein product: CASRAGSSTDTQYF.

J is TRBJ1-4 and V is TRBV7-9, with 7 bases identical to TRBD1. From germline, CDR1 is SEHNR and CDR2 FQNEAQ (reference sequence). This CDR3 region has 17 residues. V lost 1 base and J lost 0; bases outside the gene matches: 5. The CDR3: CASSLGWTGPTNEKLFF. CDR3 DNA sequence: TGTGCCAGCAGCTTAGGCTGGACAGGACCAACTAATGAAAAACTGTTTTTT.

This chain uses TRBV18 with TRBJ2-5, with unresolved D. The CDR3 consists of 15 residues. Deletions cut 2 bases from V and 3 bases from J, with 13 bases between. Germline V gives CDR1 KGHSH, CDR2 LQKENI. The CDR3 coding sequence is TGTGCCAGCTCACCAGCGGTGGCCTCCAAAGAGACCCAGTACTTC. It translates to CASSPAVASKETQYF.

This clone showed up just once. V is TRBV29-1 and J is TRBJ1-1, with 7 nucleotides matching TRBD1. The junction had 7 bases not matched to a gene; V was cut back by 6 bases and J by 6 bases. Germline V gives CDR1 SQVTM, CDR2 ANQGSEA. The CDR3 loop spans 12 amino acids. Here the CDR3 reads CSVKTGSAEAFF. CDR3 DNA sequence: TGCAGCGTGAAGACAGGGAGCGCTGAAGCTTTCTTT.

The CDR3 sequence is CASSLEGLAGGNEQFF. In nucleotides, the CDR3 is TGTGCCAGCAGCTTAGAGGGACTAGCGGGAGGCAATGAGCAGTTCTTC. This chain joins TRBV7-6 and TRBJ2-1; 15 bases fit TRBD2. The CDR3 loop spans 16 amino acids. Germline trimming cut 1 base from V and 6 bases from J; bases unmatched to any gene: 1. Germline V CDR1 and CDR2: SGHVS, FNYEAQ.

The chain has TRBV7-3 and TRBJ2-3; 14 bases line up with TRBD2. V lost 5 bases, J lost 5 bases, and 3 bases stayed unmatched. Germline V gene sequence: CDR1 SGHTA, CDR2 FQGTGA. There are 15 residues in the CDR3. This chain's CDR3 is CASSLGLAGGDTQYF. The CDR3 DNA sequence: TGTGCCAGCAGCCTTGGACTAGCGGGAGGAGATACGCAGTATTTT.

V usage is TRBV7-2 and J usage is TRBJ2-1, with TRBD2 as a possible D gene (6 bases). Germline V gives CDR1 SGHTA, CDR2 FQGNSA. Trimming pared 0 bases from V and 3 bases from J, leaving 9 bases between. CDR3 length: 15 residues. In DNA form, the CDR3 reads TGTGCCAGCAGCTTAGCTGCCGGGAGCTACAATGAGCAGTTCTTC. Translated: CASSLAAGSYNEQFF. Full variable domain (remainder filled in from reference TRBV7-2 and TRBJ2-1): GAGVSQSPSNKVTEKGKDVELRCDPISGHTALYWYRQSLGQGLEFLIYFQGNSAPDKSGLPSDRFSAERTGGSVSTLTIQRTQQEDSAVYLCASSLAAGSYNEQFFGPGTRLTVL.

This rearrangement joins TRBV6-5 to TRBJ2-7; 9 bases are shared with TRBD2. Germline V gene data show CDR1 as MNHEY and CDR2 as SVGAGI. CDR3 length equals 12 residues. With 8 bases clipped from V and 5 bases from J, the junction kept 4 bases outside the gene matches. The CDR3 here is CASLGTSHEQYF. The CDR3 DNA reads as TGTGCCAGCCTTGGGACTAGCCACGAGCAGTACTTC.

This chain connects TRBV18 to TRBJ2-7; 9 nucleotides align to TRBD2. The CDR3 runs to 16 residues. Germline loops: CDR1 KGHSH, CDR2 LQKENI. The ends lost 1 base at V and 1 base at J; junction bases unmatched: 5. CDR3 DNA: TGTGCCAGCTCACCACGTAGCGGGAGTTTGTCCTACGAGCAGTACTTC. Translation: CASSPRSGSLSYEQYF.

Regarding this clone: Mismatch with germline at one junction end may stem from a read error. This chain joins TRBV7-3 and TRBJ2-7, with D uncertain. The CDR3 is 11 amino acids. Germline-derived CDR1 and CDR2 are SGHTA and FQGTGA. The CDR3 DNA reads TGTGCCAGCAGAAACTCCCACGAGCAGTACTTC. This sequence encodes CASRNSHEQYF.

The chain employs TRBV13 and TRBJ2-3, with TRBD1 identical over 10 bases. Germline lookup yields CDR1 PRHDT and CDR2 FYEKMQ (reference sequence). J was trimmed by 1 base and V by 5 bases; bases with no gene match: 3. The CDR3 has 15 amino acids. The CDR3, as DNA: TGTGCCAGCAGCCAAGGGACAGGGGGCACAGATACGCAGTATTTT. As protein: CASSQGTGGTDTQYF. Looking up the rest from reference TRBV13 and TRBJ2-3 gives the full variable domain: AAGVIQSPRHLIKEKRETATLKCYPIPRHDTVYWYQQGPGQDPQFLISFYEKMQSDKGSIPDRFSAQQFSDYHSELNMSSLELGDSALYFCASSQGTGGTDTQYFGPGTRLTVL.

The sample holds a few counts of this clone. The chain combines TRBV2 with TRBJ1-2; TRBD1 might be the D (5 bases). From germline, CDR1 is SNHLY and CDR2 FYNNEI. The germline V and J ends were trimmed by 5 bases and 8 bases, with 15 bases remaining between them. The CDR3 consists of 13 residues. The CDR3 reads CASSYRGLEGYTF. CDR3 nucleotides: TGTGCCAGCAGTTACCGGGGCCTAGAGGGCTACACCTTC.

The chain joins TRBV5-1 to TRBJ2-2; the match to TRBD1 covers 7 bases. The CDR3 contains 15 residues. Germline CDR1 and CDR2: SGHRS and YFSETQ. V lost 4 bases, J lost 4 bases, and 7 bases stayed unmatched. This chain's CDR3 is CASSRTGLGTGELFF. The CDR3 region has the DNA TGCGCCAGCAGCCGGACAGGCCTCGGCACCGGGGAGCTGTTTTTT.

V and J are TRBV19 and TRBJ1-2; D uncertain. The CDR3 sequence is 13 residues long. Germline V CDR1 and CDR2: LNHDA, SQIVND (reference sequence). V was shortened by 5 bases and J by 4 bases, with 11 bases between the two germline ends. Here the CDR3 reads CASSFVSTYGYTF. The CDR3 region has the DNA TGTGCCAGTAGTTTCGTATCGACCTATGGCTACACCTTC.

The chain employs TRBV29-1 and TRBJ2-1, with 12 bases fitting TRBD2. CDR3 length: 14 amino acids. Germline V gene lookup returns CDR1 SQVTM and CDR2 ANQGSEA. The trim removed 1 base at V and 9 bases at J, leaving 4 bases unmatched. The CDR3: CSVEGTSGTVEQFF. The CDR3 region has the DNA TGCAGCGTTGAAGGGACTAGCGGGACGGTTGAGCAGTTCTTC.

Only a few counts were recorded for this clone. The chain joins TRBV19 to TRBJ1-5; the D gene is possibly TRBD1 (5 bases). Trimming stripped 5 bases from V and 6 bases from J, with 14 bases between. Germline V gives CDR1 LNHDA, CDR2 SQIVND (reference sequence). This CDR3 spans 14 amino acids. CDR3 coding DNA: TGTGCCAGTAGTCCCAGGGCTGGTAGTCAGCCCCAGCATTTT. Translation gives CASSPRAGSQPQHF.

This clone was seen a few times. V usage is TRBV7-9 and J usage is TRBJ1-3; D is ambiguous. CDR3 length: 15 residues. V was cut by 5 bases and J by 4 bases, with 15 bases left in between. Germline-derived CDR1 and CDR2 are SEHNR and FQNEAQ (reference sequence). CDR3 protein: CASSPPPRWGNTIYF. The CDR3 DNA sequence: TGTGCCAGCAGCCCACCCCCGAGATGGGGAAACACCATATATTTT.

This rearrangement joins TRBV6-6 to TRBJ2-2; D might be TRBD1 (6 bases). V dropped 4 bases and J dropped 0 bases, with 9 bases sitting between them. The CDR3 has 15 residues. Germline assignment: CDR1 MNHNY and CDR2 SVGAGI (reference sequence). The CDR3 DNA follows: TGTGCCAGCAGTTGGGACACCTCGAACACCGGGGAGCTGTTTTTT. Amino acids: CASSWDTSNTGELFF.

The V and J genes are TRBV11-3 and TRBJ2-3, with 8 bases identical to TRBD1. The junction had 1 base not matched to a gene; V was cut back by 5 bases and J by 6 bases. The CDR3 extends over 12 amino acids. Germline lookup yields CDR1 SGHNT and CDR2 YENEEA. In DNA, the CDR3 is TGTGCCAGCAGCCGGACAGGGGATACGCAGTATTTT. This codes for CASSRTGDTQYF.

This clone appeared a few times. The chain joins TRBV11-3 to TRBJ2-7, with TRBD2 as a possible D gene (5 bases). Trimming left V 1 base short and J 0 bases short, with 7 bases between. Germline V gives CDR1 SGHNT, CDR2 YENEEA. This CDR3 contains 14 residues. As DNA, the CDR3 is TGTGCCAGCAGCTTAGGCGGGCTCTCCTACGAGCAGTACTTC. This gives the protein CASSLGGLSYEQYF. The full variable domain, with the rest looked up from reference TRBV11-3 and TRBJ2-7, is EAGVVQSPRYKIIEKKQPVAFWCNPISGHNTLYWYLQNLGQGPELLIRYENEEAVDDSQLPKDRFSAERLKGVDSTLKIQPAELGDSAVYLCASSLGGLSYEQYFGPGTRLTVT.

The chain recombines TRBV28 with TRBJ1-5; D gene ambiguous. Trimming pared 3 bases from V and 3 bases from J, leaving 9 bases between. CDR3 length: 14 amino acids. Germline V gene data show CDR1 as MDHEN and CDR2 as SYDVKM. In nucleotides, the CDR3 is TGTGCCAGCAGTTTTCAACACTCCAATCAGCCCCAGCATTTT. As protein: CASSFQHSNQPQHF.

About this clone itself: This may stem from a read error, because a much larger clone lies one nucleotide away. This sequence joins TRBV7-6 and TRBJ2-3; D gene unclear. V was pared by 0 bases and J by 2 bases, with 0 bases between. From germline, CDR1 is SGHVS and CDR2 FNYEAQ. There are 12 residues in the CDR3. CDR3 protein: CASSLATDTQYF. The DNA for the CDR3 is TGTGCCAGCAGCTTAGCCACAGATACGCAGTATTTT.

As concerns this clone: Other nucleotide sequences in the sample specify the same CDR3. The chain couples TRBV28 to TRBJ2-3; weak D call: TRBD2 (5 bases). Trimming took off 1 base at V and 7 bases at J, with 6 bases between the two ends. CDR3 length: 12 residues. CDR1 is MDHEN, CDR2 SYDVKM, per germline. CDR3: CASSLSGNTQYF. The CDR3 region has the DNA TGTGCCAGCAGTTTATCCGGGAATACGCAGTATTTT.

J is TRBJ2-7 and V is TRBV28, with 10 bases aligning to TRBD2. Trimming at V came to 6 bases and at J to 5 bases, leaving 13 bases not matched to a gene. The germline V gene encodes CDR1 MDHEN and CDR2 SYDVKM. This CDR3 contains 16 residues. This CDR3 is CASSPPGLAPGDEQYF. The DNA of the CDR3 is TGTGCCAGCAGCCCTCCGGGACTAGCGCCGGGGGACGAGCAGTACTTC. The full variable domain, completed using reference TRBV28 and TRBJ2-7, is DVKVTQSSRYLVKRTGEKVFLECVQDMDHENMFWYRQDPGLGLRLIYFSYDVKMKEKGDIPEGYSVSREKKERFSLILESASTNQTSMYLCASSPPGLAPGDEQYFGPGTRLTVT.

This clone appeared a single time. V usage is TRBV18 and J usage is TRBJ2-3, with a tentative D call TRBD1 (6 bases). The CDR3 loop spans 16 amino acids. CDR1 and CDR2 (germline): KGHSH, LQKENI. The V gene lost 0 bases and the J gene lost 6 bases, with 16 bases spanning the gap. DNA for the CDR3: TGTGCCAGCTCACCACCCGGGACACTACGTCTGGATACGCAGTATTTT. Encoded protein: CASSPPGTLRLDTQYF.

V and J are TRBV5-1 and TRBJ2-5, with TRBD1 as a possible D gene (6 bases). Germline V CDR1 and CDR2: SGHRS, YFSETQ. The CDR3 covers 14 residues. Trimming removed 4 bases from V and 1 base from J, with 11 bases in between. The DNA for the CDR3 is TGCGCCAGCAGCACAAGGACAGCCCAAGAGACCCAGTACTTC. This codes for CASSTRTAQETQYF. The full variable domain, completed using reference TRBV5-1 and TRBJ2-5, is KAGVTQTPRYLIKTRGQQVTLSCSPISGHRSVSWYQQTPGQGLQFLFEYFSETQRNKGNFPGRFSGRQFSNSRSEMNVSTLELGDSALYLCASSTRTAQETQYFGPGTRLLVL.